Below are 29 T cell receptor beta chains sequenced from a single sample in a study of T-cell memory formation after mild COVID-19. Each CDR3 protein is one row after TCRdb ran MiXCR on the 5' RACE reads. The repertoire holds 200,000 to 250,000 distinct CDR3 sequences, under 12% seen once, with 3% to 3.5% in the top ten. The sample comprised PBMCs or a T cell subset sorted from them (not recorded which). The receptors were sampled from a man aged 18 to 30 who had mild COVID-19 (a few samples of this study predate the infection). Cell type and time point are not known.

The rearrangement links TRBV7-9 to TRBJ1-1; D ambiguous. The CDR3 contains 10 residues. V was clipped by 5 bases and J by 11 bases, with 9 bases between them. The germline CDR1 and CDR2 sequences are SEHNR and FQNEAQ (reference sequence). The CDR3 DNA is TGTGCCAGCAGCGGGCGTTGGGCTTTCTTT. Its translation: CASSGRWAFF. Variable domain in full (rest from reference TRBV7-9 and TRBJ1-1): DTGVSQNPRHKITKRGQNVTFRCDPISEHNRLYWYRQTLGQGPEFLTYFQNEAQLEKSRLLSDRFSAERPKGSFSTLEIQRTEQGDSAMYLCASSGRWAFFGQGTRLTVV.

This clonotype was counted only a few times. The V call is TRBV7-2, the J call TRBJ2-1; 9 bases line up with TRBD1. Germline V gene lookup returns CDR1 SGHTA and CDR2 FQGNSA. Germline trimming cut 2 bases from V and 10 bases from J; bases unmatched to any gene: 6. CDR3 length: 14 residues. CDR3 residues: CASSLLGQGSEQFF. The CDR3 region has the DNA TGTGCCAGCAGCTTACTAGGACAGGGGAGCGAGCAGTTCTTC.

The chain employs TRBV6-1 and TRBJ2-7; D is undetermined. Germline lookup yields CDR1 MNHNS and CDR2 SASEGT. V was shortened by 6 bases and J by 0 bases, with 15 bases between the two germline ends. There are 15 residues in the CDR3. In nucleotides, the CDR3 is TGTGCCAGCAGACCTGGACGGTCCAACTCCTACGAGCAGTACTTC. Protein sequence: CASRPGRSNSYEQYF.

The CDR3 is CASAWAGDEQYF. The CDR3, as DNA: TGTGCCAGCGCCTGGGCAGGGGACGAGCAGTACTTC. The rearrangement links TRBV3-1 to TRBJ2-7, with D tentatively TRBD1 (6 bases). Germline CDR1 and CDR2: LGHDT and YNNKEL (reference sequence). CDR3 length equals 12 residues. V was cut by 8 bases and J by 5 bases, with 13 bases left in between.

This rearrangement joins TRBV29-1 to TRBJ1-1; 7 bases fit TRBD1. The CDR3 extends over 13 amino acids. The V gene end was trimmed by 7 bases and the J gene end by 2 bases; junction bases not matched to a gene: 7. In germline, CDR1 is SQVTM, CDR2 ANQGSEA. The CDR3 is CSAIDRANTEAFF. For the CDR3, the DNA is TGCAGCGCTATAGACAGGGCAAACACTGAAGCTTTCTTT.

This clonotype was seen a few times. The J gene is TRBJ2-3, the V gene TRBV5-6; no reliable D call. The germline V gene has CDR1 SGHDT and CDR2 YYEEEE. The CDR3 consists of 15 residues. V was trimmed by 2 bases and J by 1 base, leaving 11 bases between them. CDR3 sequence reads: CASSFNPDGTDTQYF. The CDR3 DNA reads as TGTGCCAGCAGCTTTAATCCCGACGGCACAGATACGCAGTATTTT.

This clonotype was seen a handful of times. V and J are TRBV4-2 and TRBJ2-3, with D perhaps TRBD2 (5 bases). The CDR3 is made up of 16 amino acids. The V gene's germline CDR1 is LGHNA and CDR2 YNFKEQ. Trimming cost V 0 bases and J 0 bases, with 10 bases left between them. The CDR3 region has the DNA TGTGCCAGCAGCCAAGATCCCAGCGGCAGCACAGATACGCAGTATTTT. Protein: CASSQDPSGSTDTQYF.

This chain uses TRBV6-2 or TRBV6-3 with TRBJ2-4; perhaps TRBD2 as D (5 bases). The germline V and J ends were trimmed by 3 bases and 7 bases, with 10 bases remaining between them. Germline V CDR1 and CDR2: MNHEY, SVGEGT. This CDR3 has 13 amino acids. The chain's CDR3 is CASSYSGLNIQYF. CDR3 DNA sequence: TGTGCCAGCAGTTATTCAGGACTCAACATTCAGTACTTC.

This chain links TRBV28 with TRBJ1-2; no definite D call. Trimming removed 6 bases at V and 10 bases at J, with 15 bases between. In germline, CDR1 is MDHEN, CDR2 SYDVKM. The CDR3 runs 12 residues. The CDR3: CASRFRAYVYTF. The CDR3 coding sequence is TGTGCCAGCAGGTTTCGGGCTTACGTCTACACCTTC.

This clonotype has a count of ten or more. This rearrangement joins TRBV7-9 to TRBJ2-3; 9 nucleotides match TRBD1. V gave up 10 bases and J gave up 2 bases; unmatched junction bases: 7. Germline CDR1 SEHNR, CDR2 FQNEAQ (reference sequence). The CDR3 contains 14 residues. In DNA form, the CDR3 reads TGTGCCACGTCCGACAGGGGGGCCACAGATACGCAGTATTTT. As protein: CATSDRGATDTQYF.

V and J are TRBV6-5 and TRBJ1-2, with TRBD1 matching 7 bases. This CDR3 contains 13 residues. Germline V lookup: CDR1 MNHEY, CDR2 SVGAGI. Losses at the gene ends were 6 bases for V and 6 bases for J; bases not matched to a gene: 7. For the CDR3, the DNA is TGTGCCAGCAGCAGAACAGGGGTCCATGGCTACACCTTC. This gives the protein CASSRTGVHGYTF.

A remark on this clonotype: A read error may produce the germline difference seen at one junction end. The DNA for the CDR3 is TGTGACAGCAGCCAAGCCGGGAGGCAAGAGACCCAGTACTTC. Residues: CDSSQAGRQETQYF. This chain connects TRBV14 to TRBJ2-5; 7 nucleotides match TRBD2. CDR3 length equals 14 residues. Per germline, CDR1 SGHDN and CDR2 FVKESK.

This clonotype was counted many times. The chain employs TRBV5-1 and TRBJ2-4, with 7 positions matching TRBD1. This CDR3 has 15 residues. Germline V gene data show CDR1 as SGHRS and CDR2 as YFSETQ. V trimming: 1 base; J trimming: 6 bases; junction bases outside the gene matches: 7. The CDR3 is CASSLTSTGRNIQYF. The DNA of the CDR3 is TGCGCCAGCAGCTTGACATCGACAGGGCGAAACATTCAGTACTTC.

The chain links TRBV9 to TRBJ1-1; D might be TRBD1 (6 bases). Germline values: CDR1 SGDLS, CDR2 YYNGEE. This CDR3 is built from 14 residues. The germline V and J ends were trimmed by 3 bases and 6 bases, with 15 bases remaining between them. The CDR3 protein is CASSETVGGSEAFF. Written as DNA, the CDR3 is TGTGCCAGCAGCGAGACAGTTGGGGGCTCTGAAGCTTTCTTT.

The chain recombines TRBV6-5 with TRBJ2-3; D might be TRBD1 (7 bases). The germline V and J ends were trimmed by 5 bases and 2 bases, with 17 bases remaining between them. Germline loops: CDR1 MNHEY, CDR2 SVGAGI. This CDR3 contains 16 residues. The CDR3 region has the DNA TGTGCCAGCAGTATGGCGGGGACAGCGAACACAGATACGCAGTATTTT. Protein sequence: CASSMAGTANTDTQYF.

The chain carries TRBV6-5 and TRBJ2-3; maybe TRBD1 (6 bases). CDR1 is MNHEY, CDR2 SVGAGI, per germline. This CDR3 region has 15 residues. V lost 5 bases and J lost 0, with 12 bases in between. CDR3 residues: CASSPRTVSTDTQYF. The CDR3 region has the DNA TGTGCCAGCAGTCCGCGGACAGTAAGCACAGATACGCAGTATTTT.

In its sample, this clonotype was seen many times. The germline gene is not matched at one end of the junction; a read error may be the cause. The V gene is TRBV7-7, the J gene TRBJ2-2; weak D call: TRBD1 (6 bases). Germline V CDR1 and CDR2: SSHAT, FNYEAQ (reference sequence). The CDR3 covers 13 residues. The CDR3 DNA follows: TGTGCTAGCAGCAATACAGGGTCCGGGGAGCTGTTTTTT. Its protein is CASSNTGSGELFF.

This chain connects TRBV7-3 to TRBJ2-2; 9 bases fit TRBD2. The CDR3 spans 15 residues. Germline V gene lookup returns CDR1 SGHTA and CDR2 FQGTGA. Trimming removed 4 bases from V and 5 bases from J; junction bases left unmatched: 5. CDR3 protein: CASSSSSGATGELFF. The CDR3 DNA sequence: TGTGCCAGCAGCTCCTCTAGCGGGGCGACCGGGGAGCTGTTTTTT.

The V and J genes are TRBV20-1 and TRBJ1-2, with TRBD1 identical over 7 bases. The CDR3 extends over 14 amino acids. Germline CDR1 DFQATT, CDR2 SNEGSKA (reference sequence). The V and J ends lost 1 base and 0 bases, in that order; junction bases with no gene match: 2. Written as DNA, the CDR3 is TGCAGTGCTAGAGGGGACAGAGCTAACTATGGCTACACCTTC. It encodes CSARGDRANYGYTF.

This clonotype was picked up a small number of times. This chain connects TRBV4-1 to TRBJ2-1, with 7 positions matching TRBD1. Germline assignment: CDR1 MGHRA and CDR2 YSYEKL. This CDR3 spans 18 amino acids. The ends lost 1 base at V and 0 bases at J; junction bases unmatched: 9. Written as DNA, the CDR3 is TGCGCCAGCAGCCAAGGACAGGGCGAATGGGACTCCTACAATGAGCAGTTCTTC. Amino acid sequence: CASSQGQGEWDSYNEQFF.

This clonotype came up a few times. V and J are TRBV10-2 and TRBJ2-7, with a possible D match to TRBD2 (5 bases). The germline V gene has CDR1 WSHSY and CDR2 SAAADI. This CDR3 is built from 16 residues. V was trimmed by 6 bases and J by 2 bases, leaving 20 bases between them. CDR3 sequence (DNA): TGCGCCAGCAGATTACCCAAGGCAGCGGACGCCTACGAGCAGTACTTC. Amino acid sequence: CASRLPKAADAYEQYF.

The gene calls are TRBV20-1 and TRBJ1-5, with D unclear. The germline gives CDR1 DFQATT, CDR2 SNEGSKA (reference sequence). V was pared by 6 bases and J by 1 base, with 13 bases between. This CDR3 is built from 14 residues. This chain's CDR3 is CSASSVNSNQPQHF. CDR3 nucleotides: TGCAGTGCGAGCAGTGTAAACAGCAATCAGCCCCAGCATTTT.

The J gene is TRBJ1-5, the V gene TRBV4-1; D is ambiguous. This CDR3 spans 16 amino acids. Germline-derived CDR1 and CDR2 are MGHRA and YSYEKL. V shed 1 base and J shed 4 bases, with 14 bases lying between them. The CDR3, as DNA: TGCGCCAGCAGCCAAGTAACACGGGGAAGAAATCAGCCCCAGCATTTT. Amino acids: CASSQVTRGRNQPQHF.

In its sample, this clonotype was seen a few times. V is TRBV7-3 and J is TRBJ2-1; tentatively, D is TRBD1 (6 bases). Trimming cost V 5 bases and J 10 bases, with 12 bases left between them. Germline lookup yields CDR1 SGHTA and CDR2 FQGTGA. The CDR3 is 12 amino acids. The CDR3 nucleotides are TGTGCCAGCAGCGGCAGGGGTTACGAGCAGTTCTTC. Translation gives CASSGRGYEQFF.

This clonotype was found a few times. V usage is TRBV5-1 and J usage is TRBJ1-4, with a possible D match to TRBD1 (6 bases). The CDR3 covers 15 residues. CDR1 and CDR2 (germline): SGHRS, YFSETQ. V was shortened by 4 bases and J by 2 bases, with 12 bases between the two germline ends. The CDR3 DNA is TGCGCCAGCAGCCTGAGGGGGGTCACTAATGAAAAACTGTTTTTT. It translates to CASSLRGVTNEKLFF.

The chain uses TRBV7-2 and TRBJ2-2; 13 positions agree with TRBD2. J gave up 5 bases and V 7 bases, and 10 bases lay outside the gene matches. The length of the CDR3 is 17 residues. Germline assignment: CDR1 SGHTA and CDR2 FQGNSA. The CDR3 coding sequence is TGTGCCAGCACCGTACTAGCGGGGGGGCCCCGGACCGGGGAGCTGTTTTTT. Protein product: CASTVLAGGPRTGELFF.

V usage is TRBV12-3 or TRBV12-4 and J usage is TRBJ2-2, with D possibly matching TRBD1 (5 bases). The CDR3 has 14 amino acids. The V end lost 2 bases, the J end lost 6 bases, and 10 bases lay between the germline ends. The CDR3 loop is CASSLYRNAGELFF. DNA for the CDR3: TGTGCCAGCAGTTTATACAGGAATGCCGGGGAGCTGTTTTTT.

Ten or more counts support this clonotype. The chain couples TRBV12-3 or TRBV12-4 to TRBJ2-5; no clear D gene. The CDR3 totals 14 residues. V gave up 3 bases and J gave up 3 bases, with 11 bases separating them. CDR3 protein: CASSFSEYEETQYF. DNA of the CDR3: TGTGCCAGCAGTTTTTCGGAGTACGAAGAGACCCAGTACTTC.

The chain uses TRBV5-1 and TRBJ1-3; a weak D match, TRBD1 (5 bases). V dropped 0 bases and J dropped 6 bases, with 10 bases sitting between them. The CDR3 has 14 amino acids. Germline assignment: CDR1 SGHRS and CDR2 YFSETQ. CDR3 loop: CASSLEGTINTIYF. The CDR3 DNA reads TGCGCCAGCAGCTTGGAAGGGACCATAAACACCATATATTTT.